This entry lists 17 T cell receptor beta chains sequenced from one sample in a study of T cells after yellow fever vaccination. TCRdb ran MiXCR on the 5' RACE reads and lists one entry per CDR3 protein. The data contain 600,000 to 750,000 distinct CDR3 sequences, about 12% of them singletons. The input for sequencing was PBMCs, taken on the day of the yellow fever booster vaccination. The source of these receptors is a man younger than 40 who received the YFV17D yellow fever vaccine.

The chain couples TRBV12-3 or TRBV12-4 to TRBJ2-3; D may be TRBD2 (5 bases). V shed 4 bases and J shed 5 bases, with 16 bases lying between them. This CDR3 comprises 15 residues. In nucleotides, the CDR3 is TGTGCCAGCAGTTCGTGGGCGGGCCACCTAGATACGCAGTATTTT. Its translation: CASSSWAGHLDTQYF.

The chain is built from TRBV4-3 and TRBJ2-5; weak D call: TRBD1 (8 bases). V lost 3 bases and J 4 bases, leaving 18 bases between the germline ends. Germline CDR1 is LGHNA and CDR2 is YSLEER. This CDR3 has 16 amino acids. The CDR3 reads CASSQEYRGGRETQYF. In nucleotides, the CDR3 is TGCGCCAGCAGCCAGGAATACAGGGGGGGTAGAGAGACCCAGTACTTC.

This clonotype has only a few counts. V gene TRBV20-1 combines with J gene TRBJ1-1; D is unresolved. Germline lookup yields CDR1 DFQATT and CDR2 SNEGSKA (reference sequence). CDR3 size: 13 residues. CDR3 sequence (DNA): TGCAGCGCCGGTGAGGGTCTGAACACTGAAGCTTTCTTT. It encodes CSAGEGLNTEAFF.

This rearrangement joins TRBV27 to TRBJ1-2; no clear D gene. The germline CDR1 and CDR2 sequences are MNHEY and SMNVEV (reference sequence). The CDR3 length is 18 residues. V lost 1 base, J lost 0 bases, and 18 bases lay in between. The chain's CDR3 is CASSLLGPREAANYGYTF. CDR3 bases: TGTGCCAGCAGTTTATTGGGCCCCCGGGAGGCAGCTAACTATGGCTACACCTTC.

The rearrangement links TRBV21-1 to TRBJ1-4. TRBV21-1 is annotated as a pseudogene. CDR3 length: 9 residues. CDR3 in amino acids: CASTEKLFF. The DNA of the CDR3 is TGTGCCAGCACGGAAAAGCTGTTTTTT.

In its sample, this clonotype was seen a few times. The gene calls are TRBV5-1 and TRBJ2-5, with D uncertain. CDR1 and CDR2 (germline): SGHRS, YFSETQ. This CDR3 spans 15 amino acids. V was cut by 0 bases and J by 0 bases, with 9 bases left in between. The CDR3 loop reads CASSLATNHQETQYF. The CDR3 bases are TGCGCCAGCAGCTTGGCCACTAACCACCAAGAGACCCAGTACTTC.

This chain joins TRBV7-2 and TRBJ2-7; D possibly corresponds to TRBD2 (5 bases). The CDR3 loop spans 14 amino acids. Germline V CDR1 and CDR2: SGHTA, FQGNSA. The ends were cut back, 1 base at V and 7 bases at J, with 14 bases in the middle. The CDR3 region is CASSLVFPSGEQYF. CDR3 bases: TGTGCCAGCAGCTTAGTATTCCCTTCGGGAGAGCAGTACTTC.

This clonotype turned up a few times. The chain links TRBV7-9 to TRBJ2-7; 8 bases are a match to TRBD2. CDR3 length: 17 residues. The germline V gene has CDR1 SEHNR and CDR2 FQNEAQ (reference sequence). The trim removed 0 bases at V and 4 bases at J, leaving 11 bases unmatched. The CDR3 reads CASSLAPGSGSGYEQYF. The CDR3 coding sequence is TGTGCCAGCAGCTTAGCCCCTGGGAGCGGGAGTGGTTACGAGCAGTACTTC.

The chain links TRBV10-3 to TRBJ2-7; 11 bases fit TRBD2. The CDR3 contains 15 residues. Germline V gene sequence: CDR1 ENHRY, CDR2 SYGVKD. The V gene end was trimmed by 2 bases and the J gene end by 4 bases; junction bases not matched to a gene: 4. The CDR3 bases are TGTGCCATCAGTGAGGGGACTAGCGGCGGTTACGAGCAGTACTTC. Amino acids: CAISEGTSGGYEQYF.

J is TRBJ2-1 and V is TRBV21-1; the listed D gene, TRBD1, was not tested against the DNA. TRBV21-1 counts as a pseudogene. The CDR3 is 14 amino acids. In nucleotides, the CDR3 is TGTGCCAGCAGGGCCGGACACACCTACAATGAGCAGTTCTTC. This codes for CASRAGHTYNEQFF.

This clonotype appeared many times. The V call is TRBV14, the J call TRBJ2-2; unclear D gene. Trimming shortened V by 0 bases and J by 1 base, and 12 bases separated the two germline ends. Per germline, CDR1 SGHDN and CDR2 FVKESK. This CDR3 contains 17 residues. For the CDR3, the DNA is TGTGCCAGCAGCCAAGAATTGCGGCAGAGGAACACCGGGGAGCTGTTTTTT. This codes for CASSQELRQRNTGELFF.

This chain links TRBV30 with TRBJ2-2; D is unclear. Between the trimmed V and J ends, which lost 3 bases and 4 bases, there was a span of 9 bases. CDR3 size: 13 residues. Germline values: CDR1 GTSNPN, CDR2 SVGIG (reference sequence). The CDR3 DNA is TGTGCCTGGAGGCTCGCAGGCACCGGGGAGCTGTTTTTT. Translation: CAWRLAGTGELFF.

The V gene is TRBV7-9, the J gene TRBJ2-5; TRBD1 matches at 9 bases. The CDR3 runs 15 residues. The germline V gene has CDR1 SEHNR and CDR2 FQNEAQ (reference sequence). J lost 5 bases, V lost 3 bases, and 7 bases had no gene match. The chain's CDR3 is CASSFDRDRAETQYF. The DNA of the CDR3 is TGTGCCAGCAGCTTTGATAGGGACAGGGCCGAGACCCAGTACTTC. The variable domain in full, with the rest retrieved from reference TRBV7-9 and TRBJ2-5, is DTGVSQNPRHKITKRGQNVTFRCDPISEHNRLYWYRQTLGQGPEFLTYFQNEAQLEKSRLLSDRFSAERPKGSFSTLEIQRTEQGDSAMYLCASSFDRDRAETQYFGPGTRLLVL.

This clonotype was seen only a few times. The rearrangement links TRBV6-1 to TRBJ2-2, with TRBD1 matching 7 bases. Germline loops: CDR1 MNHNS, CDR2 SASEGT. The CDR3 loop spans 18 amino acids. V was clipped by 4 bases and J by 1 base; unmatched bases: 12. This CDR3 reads CASSVRTGAAGNTGELFF. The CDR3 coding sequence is TGTGCCAGCAGTGTCCGGACAGGCGCAGCTGGGAACACCGGGGAGCTGTTTTTT.

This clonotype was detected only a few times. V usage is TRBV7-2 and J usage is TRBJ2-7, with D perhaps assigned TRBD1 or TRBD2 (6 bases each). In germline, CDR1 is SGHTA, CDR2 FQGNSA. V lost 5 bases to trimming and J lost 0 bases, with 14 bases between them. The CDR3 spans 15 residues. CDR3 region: CASSQGGSPSYEQYF. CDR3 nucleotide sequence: TGTGCCAGCAGCCAAGGGGGGTCCCCCTCCTACGAGCAGTACTTC.

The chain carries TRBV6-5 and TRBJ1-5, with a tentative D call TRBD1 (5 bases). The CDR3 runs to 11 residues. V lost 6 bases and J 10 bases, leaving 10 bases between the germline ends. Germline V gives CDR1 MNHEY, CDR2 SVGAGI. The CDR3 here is CASRGGGPQHF. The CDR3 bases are TGTGCCAGCAGGGGGGGGGGACCCCAGCATTTT.

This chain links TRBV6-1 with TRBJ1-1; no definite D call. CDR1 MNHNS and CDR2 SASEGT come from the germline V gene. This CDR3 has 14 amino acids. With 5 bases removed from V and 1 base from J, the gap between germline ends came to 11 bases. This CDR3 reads CASSRSDWNTEAFF. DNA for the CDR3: TGTGCCAGCAGTCGAAGCGATTGGAACACTGAAGCTTTCTTT.